The rows below give T cell receptor beta chains drawn from one sample of a study of blood T cells in healthy people across ages. Via MiXCR, TCRdb re-called the 5' RACE reads, giving one row per CDR3 protein. The sample lists over 550,000 distinct CDR3 sequences; about 30% were seen once. Source material: blood. The receptors were sampled from a woman older than 75 in good health. CDR3s include the opening cysteine and the closing phenylalanine or tryptophan. D genes are given only for firm matches. The size entry is marked missing in some rows and otherwise reads once, few, many or a size class.

many TRBJ2-3 NA TRBV18 TGTGCCAGCTCACCACCCGGCGGGCCGAGCACAGATACGCAGTATTTT CASSPPGGPSTDTQYF
many TRBJ2-5 TRBD2 TRBV20-1 TGCAGTGCTCCCCCTGGGGGACTACAAGAGACCCAGTACTTC CSAPPGGLQETQYF
many TRBJ2-3 NA TRBV5-1 TGCGCCAGCGAATCGGGGGGCACAGATACGCAGTATTTT CASESGGTDTQYF
NA TRBJ1-1 NA TRBV9 TGTGCCAGCAGCGTCAGGGGAGGGGACACTGAAGCTTTCTTT CASSVRGGDTEAFF
NA TRBJ1-2 TRBD1 TRBV5-4 TGTGCCAGCAGCTCCAGGGGGCCGGGTGGCTACACCTTC CASSSRGPGGYTF
NA TRBJ1-6 TRBD1 TRBV3-1 TGTGCCAGCAGGCTGACAGGGCCGGGGGTTGGATCCCTCCACTTT CASRLTGPGVGSLHF
NA TRBJ1-1 NA TRBV6-1 TGTGCCAGCAGTGAAAGGAGGGCCGCTGAAGCTTTCTTT CASSERRAAEAFF
few TRBJ1-1 NA TRBV11-2 TGTGCCAGCAGCTTATTCGGCCGGAACACTGAAGCTTTCTTT CASSLFGRNTEAFF
many TRBJ2-1 TRBD1 TRBV12-3/TRBV12-4 TGTGCCAGCAGTGCCCCGGGACAGGGGGGTCGGTACAATGAGCAGTTCTTC CASSAPGQGGRYNEQFF
once TRBJ2-3 NA TRBV9 TGTGCCAGCAGCGTAGGACCACAGGGCACAGATACGCAGTATTTT CASSVGPQGTDTQYF
many TRBJ2-7 NA TRBV4-1 TGCGCCAGCAGCCAAGGTCATGCGGGGAAACCCTACGAGCAGTACTTC CASSQGHAGKPYEQYF
NA TRBJ1-6 NA TRBV20-1 TGCAGTACTAGAGGACGCCTCAATTCACCCCTCCACTTT CSTRGRLNSPLHF
few TRBJ1-4 NA TRBV5-6 TGTGCCAGCAGCTTTGGGATTACGAATGAAAAACTGTTTTTT CASSFGITNEKLFF
many TRBJ2-1 NA TRBV24-1 TGTGCCACCAGTGATCCCCGGACTCCATACAATGAGCAGTTCTTC CATSDPRTPYNEQFF
many TRBJ1-1 NA TRBV20-1 TGCAGTGCTAGATTGGGCACTGAAGCTTTCTTT CSARLGTEAFF
many TRBJ2-3 NA TRBV7-2 TGTGCCAGCAGCCCGGGAGAGAAGGGTACGCAGTATTTT CASSPGEKGTQYF
NA TRBJ2-3 NA TRBV4-2 TGTGCCAGCAGCCCCCGACTATTCACAGATACGCAGTATTTT CASSPRLFTDTQYF
many TRBJ2-5 TRBD2 TRBV11-2 TGTGCCAGCAGCTTAGGTCGGGGGGGTACACAAGAGACCCAGTACTTC CASSLGRGGTQETQYF
many TRBJ2-1 TRBD1 TRBV4-3 TGCGCCAGCAGCCAGGTTGGACAGGGGTACAATGAGCAGTTCTTC CASSQVGQGYNEQFF
many TRBJ2-7 TRBD1 TRBV20-1 TGCAGTGCTAGACAGGGGGCTAGGTACGAGCAGTACTTC CSARQGARYEQYF
NA TRBJ2-3 NA TRBV10-3 TGTGCCATCAGTGGGGGCTCGACAGATACGCGGTATTTT CAISGGSTDTRYF
few TRBJ1-2 NA TRBV25-1 TGTGCCAGCAGGGAATGGGGAACGAACTATGGCTACACCTTC CASREWGTNYGYTF
few TRBJ1-6 TRBD1 TRBV7-8 TGTGCCAGCAGCTTTGCTGGGACAGGGAATAATTCACCCCTCCACTTT CASSFAGTGNNSPLHF
few TRBJ2-7 NA TRBV3-1 TGTGCCAGCAGCCAAGGGTTGCGCAGCTACGAGCAGTACTTC CASSQGLRSYEQYF
NA TRBJ2-2 NA TRBV7-8 TGTGCCAGCAGCTTAAACTCCATCTCCGGGGAGCTGTTTTTT CASSLNSISGELFF
NA TRBJ2-6 TRBD1 TRBV5-1 TGCGCCAGCAGCTTGGAGGGGACAGGCTTGAATAGAGGGGCCAACGTCCGGACTTTC CASSLEGTGLNRGANVRTF
few TRBJ2-3 TRBD1 TRBV28 TGTGCCAGCAACCACCAACAGGGGCGAAGCACAGATACGCAGTATTTT CASNHQQGRSTDTQYF
NA TRBJ2-7 NA TRBV20-1 TGCAGCCTCGGGACTCCCCAGTACTTC CSLGTPQYF
many TRBJ2-1 TRBD2 TRBV12-3/TRBV12-4 TGTGCCAGCAGCCCGCGGGGGCTCCGGGGGGGCAATGAGCAGTTCTTC CASSPRGLRGGNEQFF
many TRBJ2-7 NA TRBV20-1 TGCAGTGCTAGGACCCATACGGGGGGCAAGGACGAGCAGTACTTC CSARTHTGGKDEQYF
NA TRBJ1-1 NA TRBV7-2 TGTGCCAGCAGCCCCGGACTGTTTCAAGGGACTGAAGCTTTCTTT CASSPGLFQGTEAFF
many TRBJ2-7 NA TRBV7-2 TGTGCCAGCAGCCCCACGTCGGGGAGTGGCAGCGAGCAGTACTTC CASSPTSGSGSEQYF
many TRBJ2-7 NA TRBV4-2 TGTGCCAGCAGCCAAACCGTCGGGGACGGACATCTCTCCGAGCAGTACTTC CASSQTVGDGHLSEQYF
few TRBJ2-2 TRBD2 TRBV6-4 TGTGCCAGCAGTGAAACCGGGACTAGACCCGGGGAGCTGTTTTTT CASSETGTRPGELFF
NA TRBJ1-3 NA TRBV5-6 TGTGCCAGCAGCTTGCGGGACAACCTCTCTGGAAACACCATATATTTT CASSLRDNLSGNTIYF
NA TRBJ1-5 NA TRBV19 TGTGCCAGTAGTAGGGGCGCTGAGGGCAATCAGCCCCAGCATTTT CASSRGAEGNQPQHF
NA TRBJ2-5 NA TRBV3-1 TGTGCCAGCAGCCAAGAACACAGGCCGGAGACCCAGTACTTC CASSQEHRPETQYF
many TRBJ2-1 TRBD1 TRBV12-3/TRBV12-4 TGTGCCAGCAGCGAAGCCGGGACAGGGAACAATGAGCAGTTCTTC CASSEAGTGNNEQFF
many TRBJ1-6 NA TRBV20-1 TGCAGTGCTAGAGATGGAGCGGGACCCATCATAGCCCTCCACTTT CSARDGAGPIIALHF
many TRBJ1-6 NA TRBV7-9 TGTGCCAGCAGCTTATCGCTGACTAATTCACCCCTCCACTTT CASSLSLTNSPLHF
many TRBJ2-7 TRBD1 TRBV6-1 TGTGCCAGCACCCCATGGGAACAGGGGGCCCCGTACGAGCAGTACTTC CASTPWEQGAPYEQYF
few TRBJ2-7 NA TRBV20-1 TGCAGTGCCGGGGACCCCACCTACGAGCAGTACTTC CSAGDPTYEQYF
few TRBJ2-7 TRBD1 TRBV25-1 TGTGCCAGCAGTCTCGGGACAGAAAACTACGAGCAGTACTTC CASSLGTENYEQYF
few TRBJ1-1 TRBD1 TRBV30 TGTGCCTGGACCCCCGTGATCGGGACAGACAAAGCTTTCTTT CAWTPVIGTDKAFF
NA TRBJ1-4 TRBD1 TRBV5-1 TGCGCCAGCAGCTTGGGCCTAGGACAGGGATCCAATGAAAAACTGTTTTTT CASSLGLGQGSNEKLFF
NA TRBJ2-1 TRBD2 TRBV7-2 TGTGCCAGCAGCTTAGTCCCAGCGGGGGGCCCGGGTAAGTTCTTC CASSLVPAGGPGKFF
many TRBJ2-7 NA TRBV12-3/TRBV12-4 TGTGCCAGCAGTCCCCTAGGGGCTACCTACGAGCAGTACTTC CASSPLGATYEQYF
NA TRBJ2-3 TRBD2 TRBV7-2 TGTGCCAGCAGCCTCCAGGTAGCGGGGGGAGGCACAGATACGCAGTATTTT CASSLQVAGGGTDTQYF
many TRBJ2-3 TRBD1 TRBV11-1 TGTGCCAGCAGCCCCAGACCGACAGGGCTAAGCACAGATACGCAGTATTTT CASSPRPTGLSTDTQYF
few TRBJ1-1 NA TRBV20-1 TGCAGTGCTGAGATTCAGCCGGAGACTGAAGCTTTCTTT CSAEIQPETEAFF
NA TRBJ2-1 TRBD1 TRBV7-2 TGTGCCTCAAACCGGGACAGGGGATACAATGAGCAGTTCTTC CASNRDRGYNEQFF
NA TRBJ1-2 NA TRBV12-3/TRBV12-4 TGTGCCAGCAGTCCCCGCCAGGGCGTTGTTTTGAGCTATGGCTACACCTTC CASSPRQGVVLSYGYTF
NA TRBJ2-1 TRBD2 TRBV11-3 TGTGCCAGCAGCTTACTGAGGGTAGCGGGGGGCGGAACTGAGCAGTTCTTC CASSLLRVAGGGTEQFF
NA TRBJ2-3 TRBD1 TRBV20-1 TGCAGTGCTTGGAGACAGGGAAGATTAGATACGCAGTATTTT CSAWRQGRLDTQYF
many TRBJ2-1 TRBD2 TRBV5-1 TGCGCCAGCAGCCCGTCGGGCGGGGGGATTAGCTCCTACAATGAGCAGTTCTTC CASSPSGGGISSYNEQFF
NA TRBJ1-1 NA TRBV20-1 TGCAGTGCTAGAATCGGTGGAGCCAACACTGAAGCTTTCTTT CSARIGGANTEAFF
NA TRBJ2-2 NA TRBV4-1 TGCGCCAGCAGCCGGATACAGGTAGCGAACACCGGGGAGCTGTTTTTT CASSRIQVANTGELFF